These 10 T cell receptor beta chains originate from one sample sequenced in a study of beta chain features in type 1 diabetes listed by TCRdb under 2018. These receptors' antigens are unknown. Library method: the immunoSEQ multiplex PCR assay. The entire isolated RNA was reverse transcribed using the High Capacity cDNA Reverse Transcription Kit, and thus expressed TCRB transcripts were sequenced. Not all clones reach the TCRdb copy of this immuneACCESS table, which keeps in-frame sequences only. Checked studies attribute under half of the gap to unresolved V genes and leave the rest unexplained. This sample lists 400,000 or so clones; roughly 13% were detected once. 0.008% to 0.011% of the sample rests with the top ten. Study-wide findings and limitations: Type 1 diabetes patients showed a moderate but significant shortening of TCRB CDR3 length in all four CD4+ subsets.

Sequencing input: naive CD4+ T cells from blood. Per the publication, the cell subset or site label means: true naive CD4+ T cells. These receptors originate from a woman aged 18-35 years with type 1 diabetes.

This clone has just a few counts. The V call is TRBV7-2, the J call TRBJ2-5; 7 nucleotides agree with TRBD2. Germline V gene sequence: CDR1 SGHTA, CDR2 FQGNSA. The CDR3 has 14 residues. Losses at the gene ends were 5 bases for V and 2 bases for J; bases not matched to a gene: 5. Here the CDR3 DNA reads TGTGCCAGCAGCCAGCTAGCGGTACAAGAGACCCAGTACTTC. The encoded protein is CASSQLAVQETQYF.

This clone has just a few counts. This rearrangement joins TRBV5-1 to TRBJ2-1, with 12 bases fitting TRBD1. CDR3 length equals 15 residues. Germline values: CDR1 SGHRS, CDR2 YFSETQ. J gave up 8 bases and V 4 bases, and 7 bases lay outside the gene matches. The DNA for the CDR3 is TGCGCCAGCAGCCCCGGGACAGGGGGCCTAGATGAGCAGTTCTTC. It yields the protein CASSPGTGGLDEQFF.

The chain links TRBV7-2 to TRBJ2-1; no reliable D call. V was cut by 1 base and J by 7 bases, with 8 bases left in between. CDR1 and CDR2 (germline): SGHTA, FQGNSA. The CDR3 covers 13 residues. CDR3 region: CASSLGPSNEQFF. The DNA of the CDR3 is TGTGCCAGCAGCTTAGGACCTAGTAATGAGCAGTTCTTC.

This clone was counted between two and nine times. The V call is TRBV29-1, the J call TRBJ1-5; maybe TRBD1 (6 bases). Trimming cost V 5 bases and J 3 bases, with 11 bases left between them. The CDR3 length is 13 residues. Germline CDR1 is SQVTM and CDR2 is ANQGSEA. The CDR3 reads CSVLTGINQPQHF. CDR3 DNA sequence: TGCAGCGTTCTGACAGGAATCAATCAGCCCCAGCATTTT.

V usage is TRBV6-6 and J usage is TRBJ2-1; D uncertain. Germline values: CDR1 MNHNY, CDR2 SVGAGI (reference sequence). Trimming cost V 2 bases and J 10 bases, with 15 bases left between them. The CDR3 runs to 14 residues. The CDR3 DNA reads as TGTGCCAGCAGTTACAGAACGCATAGCTTAGAGCAGTTCTTC. Translation gives CASSYRTHSLEQFF.

On this clone itself: Other nucleotide sequences in the sample specify the same CDR3. The CDR3 DNA follows: TGCGCCAGCACATCCCAAGAGACCCAGTACTTC. Its translation: CASTSQETQYF. J is TRBJ2-5 and V is TRBV5-1; D ambiguous. This CDR3 has 11 residues. V lost 6 bases, J lost 1 base, and 4 bases lay in between. Germline V gene lookup returns CDR1 SGHRS and CDR2 YFSETQ.

This sequence joins TRBV6-5 and TRBJ1-5; 7 bases line up with TRBD1. The CDR3 consists of 14 residues. Germline lookup yields CDR1 MNHEY and CDR2 SVGAGI. V was pared by 5 bases and J by 4 bases, with 5 bases of the junction left unmatched. The CDR3 loop reads CASSPDRRNQPQHF. CDR3 nucleotides: TGTGCCAGCAGTCCGGACAGGCGAAATCAGCCCCAGCATTTT.

This clone was seen a handful of times. The germline gene is not matched at one end of the junction; a read error may be the cause. The chain has TRBV6-1 and TRBJ2-1, with 11 bases identical to TRBD1. Germline V gene lookup returns CDR1 MNHNS and CDR2 SASEGT. The CDR3 length is 16 residues. The CDR3 bases are TGTGCCATCAGTGCTGGAGGGACAGGGGGTTCGGATGAGCAGTTCTTC. This translates into CAISAGGTGGSDEQFF.

This clone appeared a few times. The chain couples TRBV30 to TRBJ1-3; D is uncertain. Germline V gene lookup returns CDR1 GTSNPN and CDR2 SVGIG (reference sequence). This CDR3 is built from 13 residues. Deletions cut 4 bases from V and 0 bases from J, with 7 bases between. The CDR3 bases are TGTGCCTGGAAACGGGACTCTGGAAACACCATATATTTT. Translation: CAWKRDSGNTIYF.

The chain recombines TRBV5-1 with TRBJ2-3; TRBD1 matches 9 bases. The V and J ends lost 8 bases and 1 base, in that order; junction bases with no gene match: 2. CDR3 size: 13 residues. The V gene's germline CDR1 is SGHRS and CDR2 YFSETQ. CDR3 in DNA: TGCGCCAGTCGACAGGGGGGCACAGATACGCAGTATTTT. This sequence encodes CASRQGGTDTQYF.